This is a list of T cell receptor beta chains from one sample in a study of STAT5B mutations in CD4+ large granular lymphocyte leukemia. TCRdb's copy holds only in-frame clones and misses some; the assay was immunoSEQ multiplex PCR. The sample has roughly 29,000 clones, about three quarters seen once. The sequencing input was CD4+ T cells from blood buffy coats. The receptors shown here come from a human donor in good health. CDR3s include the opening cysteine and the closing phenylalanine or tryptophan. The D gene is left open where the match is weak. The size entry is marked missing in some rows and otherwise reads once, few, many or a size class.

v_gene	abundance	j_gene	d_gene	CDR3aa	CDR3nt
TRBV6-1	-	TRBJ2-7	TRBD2	CASSELASGRNEQYF	TGTGCCAGCAGTGAATTGGCTAGCGGGAGGAACGAGCAGTACTTC
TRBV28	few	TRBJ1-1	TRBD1	CASSTTGAQAFF	TGTGCCAGCAGTACTACAGGGGCACAAGCTTTCTTT
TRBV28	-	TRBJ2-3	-	CASSLWQGGTDTQYF	TGTGCCAGCAGTTTGTGGCAAGGTGGAACAGATACGCAGTATTTT
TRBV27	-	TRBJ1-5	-	CASRQGRNQPQHF	TGTGCCAGCAGGCAGGGTCGCAATCAGCCCCAGCATTTT
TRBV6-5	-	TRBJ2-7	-	CASSYSNRVYEQYF	TGTGCCAGCAGTTACTCAAACAGGGTCTACGAGCAGTACTTC
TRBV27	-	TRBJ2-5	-	CASSLSPSIRGLETQYF	TGTGCCAGCAGTTTATCCCCGTCTATACGAGGGTTGGAGACCCAGTACTTC
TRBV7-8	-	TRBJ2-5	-	CASSLMAAQETQYF	TGTGCCAGCAGCTTAATGGCAGCCCAAGAGACCCAGTACTTC
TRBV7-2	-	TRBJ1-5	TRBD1	CASSPGQGSQPQHF	TGTGCCAGCAGCCCGGGACAGGGTAGTCAGCCCCAGCATTTT
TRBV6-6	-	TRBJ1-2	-	CATRGRDYGYTF	TGTGCCACACGGGGCAGGGATTATGGCTACACCTTC
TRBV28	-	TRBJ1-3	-	CASLQSLSGNTIYF	TGTGCCAGCCTACAATCGCTCTCTGGAAACACCATATATTTT
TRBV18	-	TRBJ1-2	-	CASSPRAGENGYTF	TGTGCCAGCTCACCAAGGGCAGGGGAAAATGGCTACACCTTC
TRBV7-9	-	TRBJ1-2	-	CASSFEGWGDYGYTF	TGTGCCAGCAGCTTCGAAGGGTGGGGGGACTATGGCTACACCTTC
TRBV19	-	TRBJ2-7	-	CASSIVAGPEQYF	TGTGCCAGTAGTATAGTCGCGGGCCCCGAGCAGTACTTC
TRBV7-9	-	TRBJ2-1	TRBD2	CASSLWTSGNNEQFF	TGTGCCAGCAGCTTATGGACTAGCGGTAACAATGAGCAGTTCTTC
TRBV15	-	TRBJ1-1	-	CATSRAGMNTEAFF	TGTGCCACCAGCAGAGCAGGGATGAACACTGAAGCTTTCTTT
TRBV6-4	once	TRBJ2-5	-	CASSSTGSETQYF	TGTGCCAGCAGCAGTACAGGGTCGGAGACCCAGTACTTC
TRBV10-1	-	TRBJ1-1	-	CASSESGPGTEAFF	TGCGCCAGCAGTGAGTCGGGGCCAGGCACTGAAGCTTTCTTT
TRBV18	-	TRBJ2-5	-	CASSPAGHRRETQYF	TGTGCCAGCTCACCAGCCGGACACAGGAGGGAGACCCAGTACTTC
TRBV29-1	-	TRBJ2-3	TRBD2	CSVVAGGGDTQYF	TGCAGCGTTGTAGCGGGGGGCGGCGATACGCAGTATTTT
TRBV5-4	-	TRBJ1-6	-	CASSLALSEKSSYNSPLHF	TGTGCCAGCAGCTTGGCCCTCTCGGAGAAAAGCTCCTATAATTCACCCCTCCACTTT